The 12 T cell receptor beta chains in this list originate from one sample, sequenced in a study of shared clonotypes between healthy human individuals. Here immunoSEQ multiplex PCR was the method, and the copy in TCRdb shows in-frame clones only, minus some. The table records nearly 750,000 clones, approximately 77% of them present only once. Sequencing was carried out using memory CD4+ T cells sorted from blood. As to subset: CD45RA-negative fraction. These receptors came from a woman between 25 and 40 years old in good health.

V gene TRBV28 combines with J gene TRBJ2-1; no firm D call. Germline lookup yields CDR1 MDHEN and CDR2 SYDVKM. The V end was cut by 5 bases, the J end by 3 bases, with 5 bases between. This CDR3 region has 12 residues. The CDR3 bases are TGTGCCAGCAGTAGTGACTACAATGAGCAGTTCTTC. Protein: CASSSDYNEQFF.

This clone was seen a handful of times. A much larger clone lies one base from this, so it may be a read error. Distinct nucleotide sequences in the sample also encode this CDR3. The chain joins TRBV5-1 to TRBJ1-3; TRBD1 matches 7 bases. The CDR3 extends over 14 amino acids. Germline V gives CDR1 SGHRS, CDR2 YFSETQ. J lost 2 bases, V lost 4 bases, and 3 bases had no gene match. The CDR3 DNA follows: TGCGCCAGCAGCCAAGGGACAGCTGGAAACACCATATATTTT. Residues: CASSQGTAGNTIYF.

This clone has just one count. The chain combines TRBV6-4 with TRBJ2-7; 11 bases match TRBD2. V dropped 1 base and J dropped 2; count of bases not matched to a gene: 7. Germline V gene sequence: CDR1 MRHNA, CDR2 SNTAGT. The CDR3 contains 17 residues. The CDR3 region has the DNA TGTGCCAGCAGTGACTTAAAACTAGCGGGAGCCCCCTACGAGCAGTACTTC. Its translation is CASSDLKLAGAPYEQYF.

This clone appeared many times. The same CDR3 also results from other DNA sequences found in this sample. This sequence joins TRBV18 and TRBJ2-3; D unclear. This CDR3 contains 13 residues. Trimming pared 2 bases from V and 6 bases from J, leaving 9 bases between. Looked up from germline, CDR1 is KGHSH and CDR2 is LQKENI. In DNA form, the CDR3 reads TGTGCCAGCTCACCAACGAGTACGGATACGCAGTATTTT. Protein: CASSPTSTDTQYF.

In the case of this clone: The junction differs from germline at one of its ends, possibly a read error. J is TRBJ2-7 and V is TRBV18; 10 positions agree with TRBD2. Per the germline V gene, CDR1 is KGHSH and CDR2 is LQKENI. This CDR3 has 15 amino acids. As DNA, the CDR3 is TGTGCCAGCTCACCAGAGGTACCGACTAGCGGGTACCTCTGGTTC. Protein product: CASSPEVPTSGYLWF.

This clone was seen a few times. Here the CDR3 reads CATSRGTSGSEQYF. In nucleotides, the CDR3 is TGTGCCACCAGCAGAGGGACTAGCGGGAGCGAGCAGTACTTC. The chain uses TRBV15 and TRBJ2-5; 13 positions match TRBD2. The end of the DNA is better explained by TRBJ2-7, so the J call may be wrong. CDR1 is LNHNV, CDR2 YYDKDF, per germline (reference sequence). The CDR3 consists of 14 residues.

The chain has TRBV18 and TRBJ1-5, with D possibly TRBD1 on 5 matching bases. The CDR3 has 15 amino acids. V was cut by 1 base and J by 7 bases, with 14 bases left in between. Germline V gene sequence: CDR1 KGHSH, CDR2 LQKENI. The CDR3 DNA is TGTGCCAGCTCACCACAGGGTGCGGGGGAACAGCCCCAGCATTTT. The encoded protein is CASSPQGAGEQPQHF.

This CDR3 is CASSIYSPGRDEKLFF. In nucleotides, the CDR3 is TGTGCCAGTAGTATATACAGCCCAGGGCGGGATGAAAAACTGTTTTTT. The rearrangement uses TRBV19 and TRBJ1-4; a possible D gene is TRBD1 (5 bases). The V gene lost 2 bases and the J gene lost 6 bases, with 16 bases spanning the gap. Germline CDR1 LNHDA, CDR2 SQIVND (reference sequence). CDR3 length equals 16 residues.

The chain has TRBV7-2 and TRBJ2-7; D is unclear. V lost 1 base and J 6 bases, leaving 4 bases between the germline ends. This CDR3 is built from 11 residues. CDR1 and CDR2 (germline): SGHTA, FQGNSA. The CDR3 sequence: CASSLVPEQYF. The DNA for the CDR3 is TGTGCCAGCAGCTTAGTGCCCGAGCAGTACTTC.

The sample holds a few counts of this clone. This sequence joins TRBV4-1 and TRBJ2-5, with 10 bases fitting TRBD1. V gave up 0 bases and J gave up 7 bases; unmatched junction bases: 8. This CDR3 region has 16 residues. Germline CDR1 reads MGHRA; CDR2 reads YSYEKL. The CDR3: CASSQDGQGGVRTQYF. For the CDR3, the DNA is TGCGCCAGCAGCCAAGATGGACAGGGGGGGGTTCGGACCCAGTACTTC.

The chain combines TRBV19 with TRBJ1-1; 9 positions match TRBD1. The CDR3 is 15 amino acids. CDR1 LNHDA and CDR2 SQIVND come from the germline V gene (reference sequence). The junction had 8 bases not matched to a gene; V was cut back by 5 bases and J by 4 bases. The CDR3 spells CASSVQGAGGTEAFF. CDR3 DNA sequence: TGTGCCAGTAGTGTACAGGGGGCGGGAGGCACTGAAGCTTTCTTT.

The chain carries TRBV5-1 and TRBJ2-7, with 13 bases fitting TRBD2. Germline V gives CDR1 SGHRS, CDR2 YFSETQ. This CDR3 spans 16 amino acids. After removal of 2 bases from V and 2 bases from J, the junction contained 4 bases not matched to a gene. The CDR3 nucleotides read TGCGCCAGCAGCTTCAGACTAGCGGGGGGCGCCTACGAGCAGTACTTC. Translating gives CASSFRLAGGAYEQYF.